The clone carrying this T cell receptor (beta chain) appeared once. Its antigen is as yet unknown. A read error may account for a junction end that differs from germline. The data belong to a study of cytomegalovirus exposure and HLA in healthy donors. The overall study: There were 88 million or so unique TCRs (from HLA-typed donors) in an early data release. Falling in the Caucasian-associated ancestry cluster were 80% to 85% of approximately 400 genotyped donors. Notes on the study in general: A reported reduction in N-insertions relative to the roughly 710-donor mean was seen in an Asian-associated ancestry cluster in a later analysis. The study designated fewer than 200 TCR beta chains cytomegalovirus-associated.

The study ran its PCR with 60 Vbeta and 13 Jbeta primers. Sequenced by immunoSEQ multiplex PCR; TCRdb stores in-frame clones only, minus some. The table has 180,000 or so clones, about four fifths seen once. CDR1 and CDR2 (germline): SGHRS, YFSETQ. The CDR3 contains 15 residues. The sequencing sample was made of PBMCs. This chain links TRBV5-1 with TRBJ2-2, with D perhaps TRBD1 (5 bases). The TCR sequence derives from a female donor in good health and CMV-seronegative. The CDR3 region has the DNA TGTGCCAGCAGCTTGGGTTTAGGGGACACCGGGGAGCTGTTTTTT. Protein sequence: CASSLGLGDTGELFF.